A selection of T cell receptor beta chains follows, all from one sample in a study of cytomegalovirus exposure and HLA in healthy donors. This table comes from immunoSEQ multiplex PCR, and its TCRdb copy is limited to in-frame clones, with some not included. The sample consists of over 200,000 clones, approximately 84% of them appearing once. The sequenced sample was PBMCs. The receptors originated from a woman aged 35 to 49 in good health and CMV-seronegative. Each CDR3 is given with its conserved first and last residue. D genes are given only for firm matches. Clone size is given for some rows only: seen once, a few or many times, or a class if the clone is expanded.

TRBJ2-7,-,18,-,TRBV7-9,CSSSLDFSLVPPNYEQYF,TGTTCCAGCAGCTTAGATTTTTCATTAGTCCCCCCCAACTACGAGCAGTACTTC
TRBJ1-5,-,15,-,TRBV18,CASSPDRPSNQPQHF,TGTGCCAGCTCACCTGACAGGCCATCCAATCAGCCCCAGCATTTT
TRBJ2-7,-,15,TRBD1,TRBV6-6,CASSYSLDRVTEQYF,TGTGCCAGCAGTTACTCCTTGGACAGGGTGACCGAGCAGTACTTC
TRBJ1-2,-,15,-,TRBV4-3,CASSQTTRDPGGGTF,TGCGCCAGCAGCCAGACGACCCGGGACCCCGGGGGTGGGACCTTC
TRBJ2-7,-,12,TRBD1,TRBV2,CASRDRGYEQYF,TGTGCCAGCCGGGACAGGGGCTACGAGCAGTACTTC
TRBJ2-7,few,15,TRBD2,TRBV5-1,CASSSYSGVPYEQYF,TGCGCCAGCAGCTCCTATAGCGGGGTGCCCTACGAGCAGTACTTC
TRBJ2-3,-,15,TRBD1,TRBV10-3,CAITPTGVGTDTQYF,TGTGCCATCACTCCGACAGGGGTCGGCACAGATACGCAGTATTTT
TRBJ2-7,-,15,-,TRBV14,CASSQDWRGPYEQYF,TGTGCCAGCAGCCAAGATTGGAGGGGCCCCTACGAGCAGTACTTC
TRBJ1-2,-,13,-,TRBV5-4,CASSLDSNYGYTF,TGTGCCAGCAGCTTGGACAGCAACTATGGCTACACCTTC
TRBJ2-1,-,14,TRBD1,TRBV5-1,CASSRGDREDEQFF,TGCGCCAGCAGCCGAGGCGACAGGGAAGATGAGCAGTTCTTC
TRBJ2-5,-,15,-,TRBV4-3,CASSQGAGGRETQYF,TGCGCCAGCAGCCAAGGGGCCGGGGGACGCGAGACCCAGTACTTC
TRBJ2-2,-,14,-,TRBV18,CASSPPSVTGELFF,TGTGCCAGCTCACCACCGTCAGTTACCGGGGAGCTGTTTTTT
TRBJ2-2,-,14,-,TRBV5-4,CASSLSRSTGELFF,TGTGCCAGCAGCTTGTCCCGGTCCACCGGGGAGCTGTTTTTT